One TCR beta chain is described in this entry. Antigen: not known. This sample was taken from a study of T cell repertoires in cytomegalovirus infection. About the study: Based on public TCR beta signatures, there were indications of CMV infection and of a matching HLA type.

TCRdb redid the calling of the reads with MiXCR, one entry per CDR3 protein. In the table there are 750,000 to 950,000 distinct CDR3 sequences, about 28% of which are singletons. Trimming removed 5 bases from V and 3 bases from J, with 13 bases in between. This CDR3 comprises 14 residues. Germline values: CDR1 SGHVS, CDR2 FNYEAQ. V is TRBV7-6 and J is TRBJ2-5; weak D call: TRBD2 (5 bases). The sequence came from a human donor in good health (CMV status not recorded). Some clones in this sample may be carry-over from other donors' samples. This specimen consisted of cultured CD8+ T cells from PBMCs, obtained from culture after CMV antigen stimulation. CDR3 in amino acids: CASSPSQMEETQYF. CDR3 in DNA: TGTGCCAGCAGCCCTAGCCAGATGGAAGAGACCCAGTACTTC. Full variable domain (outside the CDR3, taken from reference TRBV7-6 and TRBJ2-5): GAGVSQSPRYKVTKRGQDVALRCDPISGHVSLYWYRQALGQGPEFLTYFNYEAQQDKSGLPNDRFSAERPEGSISTLTIQRTEQRDSAMYRCASSPSQMEETQYFGPGTRLLVL.